This T cell receptor (beta chain) was identified during a study of CD8+CD57+ T cells in acquired aplastic anemia. Study background: Each DNA sample taken from sorted CD4+ and CD8+ cells came to 3 to 3.5 ug on average. Some 10 million reads, on average, were obtained for CD4+ cells from healthy donors.

TCR beta VDJ and CDR3 were profiled, and genomic DNA was the template. Using its own MiXCR run on the reads, TCRdb lists one record per CDR3 protein. The sample has some 200,000 distinct CDR3 sequences; approximately 60% are singletons. Study-level points and caveats: Controls did not differ significantly from patients in CD8+ Simpson's diversity. Almost 30 shared CD8+ CDR3s appeared highly expressed within patients' immunodominant clones.

Of note for this clonotype: The antigen is unknown.

J lost 7 bases, V lost 3 bases, and 3 bases had no gene match. Germline CDR1 and CDR2: SEHNR and FQNEAQ (reference sequence). This CDR3 contains 14 residues. The sequenced sample was sorted CD4+, CD8+, or CD8+CD57+ T cells (not recorded which) from PBMCs. This TCR came from a human donor in good health. The gene calls are TRBV7-9 and TRBJ2-2; 9 bases agree with TRBD2. The CDR3, as DNA: TGTGCCAGCAGCTTCCAACTAGCGGGCGGGGAGCTGTTTTTT. Residues: CASSFQLAGGELFF.